This TCR beta chain stems from a study of T cell repertoires in cytomegalovirus infection. TCRdb reprocessed the reads with MiXCR, giving one entry per CDR3 protein. The sample has approximately 500,000 distinct CDR3 sequences, about 11% seen once. In the case of this clonotype: Its matching antigen is unknown.

Overall study results and limits: The ex vivo response was dominated by HLA-C-restricted CMV-specific TCR beta clonotypes.

What was sequenced was PBMCs. This clonotype originated in a human donor in good health (CMV status not recorded). Some clones in this sample may be carry-over from other donors' samples.

CDR3 sequence reads: CASSQDLDGTWNTGELFF. Written as DNA, the CDR3 is TGTGCCAGCAGCCAAGATCTTGATGGGACTTGGAACACCGGGGAGCTGTTTTTT. This chain uses TRBV3-1 with TRBJ2-2, with D possibly being TRBD2 (6 bases). This CDR3 region has 18 residues. Germline CDR1 is LGHDT and CDR2 is YNNKEL (reference sequence). The germline V and J ends were trimmed by 0 bases and 1 base, with 15 bases remaining between them.